These 20 T cell receptor beta chains were sequenced from one sample in a study of control samples from healthy donors and cancer patients. Sequenced by immunoSEQ multiplex PCR; TCRdb stores in-frame clones only, minus some. This sample yields some 130,000 clones, of which roughly 90% are seen a single time; approximately 6% belongs to the top ten. Sequenced: blood. Receptor source: a young man in good health.

The V gene is TRBV4-1, the J gene TRBJ2-3; 10 bases match TRBD2. V trimming: 0 bases; J trimming: 0 bases; junction bases outside the gene matches: 3. The CDR3 loop spans 17 amino acids. Germline CDR1 is MGHRA and CDR2 is YSYEKL. The CDR3 nucleotides are TGCGCCAGCAGCCAAGATGAGCGGGGGGGAAGCACAGATACGCAGTATTTT. Encoded protein: CASSQDERGGSTDTQYF.

The CDR3 protein is CASSGVGYNEQFF. CDR3 in DNA: TGTGCCAGCAGTGGTGTCGGGTACAATGAGCAGTTCTTC. The V and J genes are TRBV2 and TRBJ2-1; D call uncertain. The V gene's germline CDR1 is SNHLY and CDR2 FYNNEI. Trimming removed 4 bases from V and 4 bases from J, with 8 bases in between. CDR3 size: 13 residues.

CDR3 sequence reads: CASSLGRGFADTQYF. The CDR3 DNA reads as TGCGCCAGCAGCTTGGGGCGCGGGTTTGCAGATACGCAGTATTTT. V gene TRBV5-1 combines with J gene TRBJ2-3; possibly TRBD2 for D (5 bases). V was shortened by 0 bases and J by 4 bases, with 12 bases between the two germline ends. The CDR3 is 15 residues long. Looked up from germline, CDR1 is SGHRS and CDR2 is YFSETQ. Variable domain in full (rest from reference TRBV5-1 and TRBJ2-3): KAGVTQTPRYLIKTRGQQVTLSCSPISGHRSVSWYQQTPGQGLQFLFEYFSETQRNKGNFPGRFSGRQFSNSRSEMNVSTLELGDSALYLCASSLGRGFADTQYFGPGTRLTVL.

J is TRBJ2-7 and V is TRBV3-1 (or the pseudogene TRBV3-2); D might be TRBD2 (5 bases). With 2 bases removed from V and 0 bases from J, the gap between germline ends came to 8 bases. Per the germline V gene, CDR1 is LGHDT and CDR2 is YNNKEL (reference sequence). The CDR3 extends over 14 amino acids. This CDR3 is CASSQTGSSYEQYF. As DNA, the CDR3 is TGTGCCAGCAGCCAAACGGGGAGCTCCTACGAGCAGTACTTC.

The rearrangement links TRBV5-1 to TRBJ2-1; the D gene is possibly TRBD2 (6 bases). Deletions cut 7 bases from V and 0 bases from J, with 23 bases between. Looked up from germline, CDR1 is SGHRS and CDR2 is YFSETQ. The CDR3 length is 18 residues. CDR3 sequence (DNA): TGCGCCAGCCCCTCGGTTAGGGACTCCGATAGCTCCTACAATGAGCAGTTCTTC. Encoded protein: CASPSVRDSDSSYNEQFF.

V and J are TRBV4-1 and TRBJ2-7; possibly TRBD1 or TRBD2 for D (6 bases each). CDR3 length: 14 residues. Trimming removed 4 bases from V and 5 bases from J, with 15 bases in between. The germline V gene has CDR1 MGHRA and CDR2 YSYEKL. The CDR3, as DNA: TGCGCCAGCAGCCCATTTGGAAGGGGGGACGAGCAGTACTTC. Its translation: CASSPFGRGDEQYF.

This sequence joins TRBV20-1 and TRBJ2-7; no clear D. Germline V gene sequence: CDR1 DFQATT, CDR2 SNEGSKA (reference sequence). V was clipped by 5 bases and J by 2 bases, with 7 bases between them. The CDR3 contains 11 residues. The CDR3: CSADTAYEQYF. CDR3 sequence (DNA): TGCAGTGCTGACACGGCCTACGAGCAGTACTTC.

CDR3 in DNA: TGTGCCAGCAGTGAAGTTCTCGGGGTATGGGGATCAACAAACAATGAGCAGTTCTTC. Residues: CASSEVLGVWGSTNNEQFF. V usage is TRBV2 and J usage is TRBJ2-1, with a weak D call TRBD2 (5 bases). The germline V gene encodes CDR1 SNHLY and CDR2 FYNNEI. There are 19 residues in the CDR3. Trimming cost V 1 base and J 5 bases, with 24 bases left between them. The whole variable domain, filled in from reference TRBV2 and TRBJ2-1, reads EPEVTQTPSHQVTQMGQEVILRCVPISNHLYFYWYRQILGQKVEFLVSFYNNEISEKSEIFDDQFSVERPDGSNFTLKIRSTKLEDSAMYFCASSEVLGVWGSTNNEQFFGPGTRLTVL.

The rearrangement joins TRBV4-2 to TRBJ2-3; D is perhaps TRBD2 (5 bases). The CDR3 spans 19 residues. V lost 2 bases, J lost 3 bases, and 24 bases lay in between. Germline lookup yields CDR1 LGHNA and CDR2 YNFKEQ. CDR3 sequence (DNA): TGTGCCAGCAGCCAACAACTCCGGACGCAGCGACGGGGTACAGATACGCAGTATTTT. It codes for CASSQQLRTQRRGTDTQYF.

This chain uses TRBV6-6 with TRBJ1-2; D ambiguous. The germline V and J ends were trimmed by 6 bases and 3 bases, with 14 bases remaining between them. CDR1 and CDR2 from the germline V gene are MNHNY and SVGAGI (reference sequence). The CDR3 is made up of 14 amino acids. CDR3 nucleotide sequence: TGTGCCAGCAGGGGTAGGGTAGGCGACTATGGCTACACCTTC. It yields the protein CASRGRVGDYGYTF.

V is TRBV5-4 and J is TRBJ1-2; D is unclear. Per germline, CDR1 SGHNT and CDR2 YYREEE (reference sequence). The CDR3 length is 14 residues. Trimming took off 2 bases at V and 8 bases at J, with 16 bases between the two ends. CDR3 region: CASSFEVHSGGYTF. The CDR3 region has the DNA TGTGCCAGCAGCTTTGAAGTACATTCCGGCGGCTACACCTTC.

The chain combines TRBV9 with TRBJ2-1; 11 positions agree with TRBD2. This CDR3 comprises 15 residues. Per the germline V gene, CDR1 is SGDLS and CDR2 is YYNGEE. The trim removed 3 bases at V and 5 bases at J, leaving 4 bases unmatched. As DNA, the CDR3 is TGTGCCAGCAGCGCACTAGCGGGGGACAACAATGAGCAGTTCTTC. As protein: CASSALAGDNNEQFF. Drawing the rest from reference TRBV9 and TRBJ2-1, the complete variable domain is DSGVTQTPKHLITATGQRVTLRCSPRSGDLSVYWYQQSLDQGLQFLIQYYNGEERAKGNILERFSAQQFPDLHSELNLSSLELGDSALYFCASSALAGDNNEQFFGPGTRLTVL.

As concerns this clone: Relative to the germline gene, one junction end is altered; a read error may explain this. This chain connects TRBV18 to TRBJ1-3; D gene uncertain. This CDR3 spans 14 amino acids. Germline values: CDR1 KGHSH, CDR2 LQKENI. The CDR3, as DNA: TGTGCCAGCTCACCTTCAGGCCCTGGGAACACCATATATTTT. Protein sequence: CASSPSGPGNTIYF.

This chain joins TRBV24-1 and TRBJ1-5; no firm D call. The germline V gene has CDR1 KGHDR and CDR2 SFDVKD. V was shortened by 9 bases and J by 7 bases, with 12 bases between the two germline ends. The CDR3 runs to 12 residues. CDR3 in DNA: TGTGCCACCTTGGCGTGGTGGCAGCCCCAGCATTTT. Translation: CATLAWWQPQHF.

The V gene is TRBV15, the J gene TRBJ1-1; a possible D gene is TRBD1 (6 bases). Looked up from germline, CDR1 is LNHNV and CDR2 is YYDKDF (reference sequence). The CDR3 covers 13 residues. Trimming removed 5 bases at V and 7 bases at J, with 14 bases between. The CDR3 loop reads CATSPRRGHEAFF. As DNA, the CDR3 is TGTGCCACCAGCCCGCGTCGGGGGCATGAAGCTTTCTTT.

The chain is built from TRBV19 and TRBJ1-2; TRBD1 agrees at 8 bases. After removal of 6 bases from V and 6 bases from J, the junction contained 9 bases not matched to a gene. Per germline, CDR1 LNHDA and CDR2 SQIVND (reference sequence). This CDR3 is 14 amino acids long. The CDR3 here is CASSYDRGGDGYTF. CDR3 bases: TGTGCCAGTAGCTACGACAGGGGCGGCGATGGCTACACCTTC.

To note about this clone: Additional DNA sequences in this sample encode the identical CDR3. This chain uses TRBV2 with TRBJ2-1; D is undetermined. The CDR3 spans 11 residues. Trimming cost V 2 bases and J 4 bases, with 0 bases left between them. Germline assignment: CDR1 SNHLY and CDR2 FYNNEI. This chain's CDR3 is CASSEYNEQFF. CDR3 nucleotides: TGTGCCAGCAGTGAATACAATGAGCAGTTCTTC.

This chain links TRBV7-2 with TRBJ2-1; D is uncertain. Trimming removed 2 bases from V and 3 bases from J, with 5 bases in between. CDR1 SGHTA and CDR2 FQGNSA come from the germline V gene. This CDR3 region has 13 residues. CDR3 sequence: CASSLSVYNEQFF. The CDR3 DNA reads TGTGCCAGCAGCTTATCGGTCTACAATGAGCAGTTCTTC.

The V call is TRBV7-9, the J call TRBJ1-1; a possible D gene is TRBD1 (5 bases). This CDR3 has 18 amino acids. Germline assignment: CDR1 SEHNR and CDR2 FQNEAQ (reference sequence). V lost 4 bases to trimming and J lost 3 bases, with 24 bases between them. The CDR3 DNA sequence: TGTGCCAGCAGCTCCTCGATGACCCTCAGGGCGCGGGACACTGAAGCTTTCTTT. Translated: CASSSSMTLRARDTEAFF.

The CDR3: CSVGGFSGNTIYF. The DNA of the CDR3 is TGCAGCGTTGGCGGCTTCTCTGGAAACACCATATATTTT. J is TRBJ1-3 and V is TRBV29-1; no firm D call. The V end lost 4 bases, the J end lost 0 bases, and 7 bases lay between the germline ends. The CDR3 covers 13 residues. Germline CDR1 reads SQVTM; CDR2 reads ANQGSEA.